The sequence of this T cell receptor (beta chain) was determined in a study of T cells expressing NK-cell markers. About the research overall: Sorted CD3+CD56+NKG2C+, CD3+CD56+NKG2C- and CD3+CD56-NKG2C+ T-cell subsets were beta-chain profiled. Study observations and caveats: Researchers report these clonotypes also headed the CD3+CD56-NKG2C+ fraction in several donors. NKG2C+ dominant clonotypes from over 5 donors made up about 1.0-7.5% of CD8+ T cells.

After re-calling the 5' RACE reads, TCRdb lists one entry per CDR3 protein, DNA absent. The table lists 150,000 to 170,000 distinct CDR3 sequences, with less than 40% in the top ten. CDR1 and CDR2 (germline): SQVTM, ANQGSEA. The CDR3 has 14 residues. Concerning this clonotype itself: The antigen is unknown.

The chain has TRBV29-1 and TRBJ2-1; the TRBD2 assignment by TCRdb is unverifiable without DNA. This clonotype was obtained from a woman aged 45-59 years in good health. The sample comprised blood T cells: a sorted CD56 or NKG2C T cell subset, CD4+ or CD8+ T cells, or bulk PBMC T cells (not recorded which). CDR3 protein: CSVELISGSYEQFF.